Each of the 30 T cell receptor beta chains below was sequenced from the same sample in a study of blood T cell repertoires in COVID-19. Repertoires were generated with immunoSEQ multiplex PCR, while TCRdb's copy carries only in-frame clones and drops some. In the table there are fewer than 300,000 clones, approximately 85% of which are singletons. The sample was peripheral blood. These TCRs come from a human donor with COVID-19, enrolled during active disease. The donor label of this sample is uncertain.

Worth noting for this clone: One end of the junction is discordant with germline, which a read error may explain. This chain connects TRBV11-2 to TRBJ1-2; the match to TRBD1 covers 7 bases. This CDR3 comprises 11 residues. Germline CDR1 is SGHAT and CDR2 is FQNNGV. The CDR3 nucleotides are TGTGCCAGCAGCCCAGGGGGGCAGCCGGGCTTC. Its translation: CASSPGGQPGF.

The chain links TRBV5-4 to TRBJ1-3; TRBD1 aligns across 8 bases. Germline trimming cut 4 bases from V and 0 bases from J; bases unmatched to any gene: 3. The CDR3 has 15 residues. Germline CDR1 SGHNT, CDR2 YYREEE (reference sequence). CDR3 DNA sequence: TGTGCCAGCAGCCGACAGGGGAACTCTGGAAACACCATATATTTT. Translated: CASSRQGNSGNTIYF.

The count of this clone is one. The V and J genes are TRBV27 and TRBJ2-2; a weak D match, TRBD2 (6 bases). Deletions cut 7 bases from V and 6 bases from J, with 21 bases between. CDR3 size: 16 residues. CDR1 and CDR2 from the germline V gene are MNHEY and SMNVEV (reference sequence). CDR3 protein: CASTLDRLATAGELFF. In nucleotides, the CDR3 is TGTGCCAGCACCCTTGATCGGCTAGCGACGGCCGGGGAGCTGTTTTTT.

V usage is TRBV9 and J usage is TRBJ1-1; 8 nucleotides align to TRBD1. Trimming at V came to 4 bases and at J to 9 bases, leaving 11 bases not matched to a gene. CDR1 and CDR2 from the germline V gene are SGDLS and YYNGEE. The CDR3 has 14 amino acids. The CDR3 here is CASSLSDRGRKAFF. CDR3 DNA sequence: TGTGCCAGCAGCCTCTCAGACAGGGGCAGGAAAGCTTTCTTT.

This clone occurred a few times. The chain joins TRBV30 to TRBJ2-3, with 8 positions matching TRBD1. The V gene end was trimmed by 3 bases and the J gene end by 1 base; junction bases not matched to a gene: 9. Germline V gives CDR1 GTSNPN, CDR2 SVGIG (reference sequence). The CDR3 is made up of 16 amino acids. The CDR3 reads CAWRRWKDRGTDTQYF. The CDR3 nucleotides read TGTGCCTGGAGGAGGTGGAAGGACAGGGGCACAGATACGCAGTATTTT.

The rearrangement links TRBV6-6 to TRBJ1-2; D perhaps matches TRBD1 (6 bases). Trimming removed 0 bases from V and 8 bases from J, with 13 bases in between. This CDR3 is built from 14 residues. Per germline, CDR1 MNHNY and CDR2 SVGAGI (reference sequence). In DNA, the CDR3 is TGTGCCAGCAGTTACTCGGGACAAGGAGAAGGCTACACCTTC. The encoded protein is CASSYSGQGEGYTF.

V is TRBV28 and J is TRBJ1-6; 7 nucleotides match TRBD1. This CDR3 contains 19 residues. Unmatched junction bases numbered 13, after V lost 5 bases and J lost 0 bases. Germline-derived CDR1 and CDR2 are MDHEN and SYDVKM. This CDR3 is CASSPGQARPSSYNSPLHF. CDR3 coding DNA: TGTGCCAGCAGTCCAGGACAGGCCCGCCCTAGCTCCTATAATTCACCCCTCCACTTT.

The CDR3 coding sequence is TGTGCCTGGAGCCCGGGACTAGCGGAAGAGACCCAGTACTTC. It translates to CAWSPGLAEETQYF. V gene TRBV30 combines with J gene TRBJ2-5; 11 bases match TRBD2. CDR1 is GTSNPN and CDR2 is SVGIG in the germline V gene (reference sequence). J was trimmed by 3 bases and V by 3 bases; bases with no gene match: 3. The CDR3 contains 14 residues.

This clone was counted between two and nine times. The J gene is TRBJ2-7, the V gene TRBV30; 12 bases agree with TRBD2. The CDR3 runs to 14 residues. CDR1 GTSNPN and CDR2 SVGIG come from the germline V gene (reference sequence). The V and J ends lost 5 bases and 6 bases, in that order; junction bases with no gene match: 8. The CDR3, as DNA: TGTGCCTGGGGGGATCTAGCGGGAGGGCTCGAGCAGTACTTC. Translating gives CAWGDLAGGLEQYF.

The V gene is TRBV9, the J gene TRBJ2-5; TRBD1 agrees at 10 bases. The CDR3 extends over 14 amino acids. From germline, CDR1 is SGDLS and CDR2 YYNGEE. Losses at the gene ends were 4 bases for V and 2 bases for J; bases not matched to a gene: 2. The DNA of the CDR3 is TGTGCCAGCAGCTTGGGACAGGGGCAAGAGACCCAGTACTTC. This sequence encodes CASSLGQGQETQYF.

This chain joins TRBV7-6 and TRBJ2-2; 8 bases line up with TRBD1. Germline V gene sequence: CDR1 SGHVS, CDR2 FNYEAQ. The CDR3 loop spans 15 amino acids. Trimming removed 1 base from V and 5 bases from J; junction bases left unmatched: 3. CDR3 nucleotides: TGTGCCAGCAGCTTAGGACAGGGGAGAACCGGGGAGCTGTTTTTT. Translating it yields CASSLGQGRTGELFF.

This clone was seen a few times. The chain recombines TRBV10-3 with TRBJ2-1, with D perhaps TRBD1 (7 bases). The CDR3 is made up of 17 amino acids. V dropped 5 bases and J dropped 4 bases, with 21 bases sitting between them. In germline, CDR1 is ENHRY, CDR2 SYGVKD. The CDR3 loop is CAISPQGGGSGYNEQFF. The CDR3 DNA follows: TGTGCCATCAGTCCTCAGGGGGGTGGTAGTGGGTACAATGAGCAGTTCTTC.

The chain links TRBV7-2 to TRBJ1-2; 8 nucleotides agree with TRBD1. V was pared by 5 bases and J by 4 bases, with 6 bases of the junction left unmatched. This CDR3 has 14 residues. Germline CDR1 is SGHTA and CDR2 is FQGNSA. DNA of the CDR3: TGTGCCAGCAGCCCTGACAGGGGAATCTATGGCTACACCTTC. Translation gives CASSPDRGIYGYTF.

The gene calls are TRBV28 and TRBJ1-5; D is perhaps TRBD1 (5 bases). Germline V CDR1 and CDR2: MDHEN, SYDVKM. The CDR3 extends over 15 amino acids. Trimming removed 5 bases at V and 4 bases at J, with 15 bases between. CDR3 sequence: CASSPSRGWNQPQHF. The CDR3 DNA follows: TGTGCCAGCAGTCCCTCGCGGGGGTGGAATCAGCCCCAGCATTTT.

This clone was seen a single time. This rearrangement joins TRBV7-2 to TRBJ1-2, with 8 bases matching TRBD1. V was clipped by 4 bases and J by 4 bases; unmatched bases: 8. This CDR3 spans 15 amino acids. Germline lookup yields CDR1 SGHTA and CDR2 FQGNSA. The CDR3 nucleotides read TGTGCCAGCAGCTCGTACAGGGGGGAGGTCTATGGCTACACCTTC. It is translated as CASSSYRGEVYGYTF.

This clone was detected only a few times. The chain has TRBV2 and TRBJ1-6; TRBD1 agrees at 11 bases. CDR1 and CDR2 from the germline V gene are SNHLY and FYNNEI. The CDR3 runs to 17 residues. Losses at the gene ends were 6 bases for V and 1 base for J; bases not matched to a gene: 5. The CDR3: CASSTGTGGSYNSPLHF. CDR3 sequence (DNA): TGTGCCAGCAGCACCGGGACAGGGGGGTCCTATAATTCACCCCTCCACTTT.

In the case of this clone: The same CDR3 arises from other DNA sequences in this sample as well. The chain is built from TRBV3-1 (or the pseudogene TRBV3-2) and TRBJ1-2, with D maybe TRBD1 (6 bases). This CDR3 comprises 14 residues. V lost 2 bases and J 4 bases, leaving 11 bases between the germline ends. The germline gives CDR1 LGHDT, CDR2 YNNKEL (reference sequence). The chain's CDR3 is CASSQRGAGYGYTF. CDR3 sequence (DNA): TGTGCCAGCAGCCAACGGGGGGCTGGCTATGGCTACACCTTC.

The chain carries TRBV19 and TRBJ2-2, with D possibly matching TRBD1 (6 bases). Looked up from germline, CDR1 is LNHDA and CDR2 is SQIVND (reference sequence). The CDR3 loop spans 15 amino acids. The V end was cut by 5 bases, the J end by 3 bases, with 13 bases between. In DNA form, the CDR3 reads TGTGCCAGTAGTGCCCAGGGGTGGGACACCGGGGAGCTGTTTTTT. This sequence encodes CASSAQGWDTGELFF.

V is TRBV7-6 and J is TRBJ2-5; 14 bases agree with TRBD2. Per germline, CDR1 SGHVS and CDR2 FNYEAQ. V lost 5 bases, J lost 5 bases, and 7 bases stayed unmatched. The CDR3 is made up of 16 amino acids. This chain's CDR3 is CASSVGLAGGGETQYF. The CDR3 DNA is TGTGCCAGCAGCGTAGGACTAGCGGGAGGAGGGGAGACCCAGTACTTC.

A few counts support this clone. The chain employs TRBV4-1 and TRBJ2-1, with 16 bases that match TRBD2. CDR3 length: 14 residues. Losses at the gene ends were 4 bases for V and 14 bases for J; bases not matched to a gene: 5. Germline V gene sequence: CDR1 MGHRA, CDR2 YSYEKL. As DNA, the CDR3 is TGCGCCAGCAGCCCGACGGGACTAGCGGGAGGGAAGTTCTTC. As protein: CASSPTGLAGGKFF.

The chain has TRBV5-1 and TRBJ2-1; D is possibly TRBD2 (5 bases). In germline, CDR1 is SGHRS, CDR2 YFSETQ. This CDR3 has 15 amino acids. V was clipped by 0 bases and J by 8 bases, with 15 bases between them. The CDR3 coding sequence is TGCGCCAGCAGCTTGGGTCCCACGGGGAAGGATGAGCAGTTCTTC. Its translation is CASSLGPTGKDEQFF.

The rearrangement joins TRBV18 to TRBJ1-6, with D possibly being TRBD1 (5 bases). The CDR3 has 16 amino acids. V lost 5 bases to trimming and J lost 8 bases, with 19 bases between them. Germline V gives CDR1 KGHSH, CDR2 LQKENI. CDR3 DNA: TGTGCCAGCTCAACCACGGCTCAGGGTATGGATTCACCCCTCCACTTT. Translating gives CASSTTAQGMDSPLHF.

The chain couples TRBV6-2 or TRBV6-3 to TRBJ2-2, with TRBD2 matching 11 bases. In germline, CDR1 is MNHEY, CDR2 SVGEGT. This CDR3 has 15 residues. The ends lost 5 bases at V and 7 bases at J; junction bases unmatched: 6. This CDR3 reads CASSPTSGISGELFF. Here the CDR3 DNA reads TGTGCCAGCAGTCCGACTAGCGGGATCAGCGGGGAGCTGTTTTTT.

The rearrangement links TRBV4-3 to TRBJ1-5, with D tentatively TRBD1 (6 bases). Germline values: CDR1 LGHNA, CDR2 YSLEER. The CDR3 sequence is 15 residues long. V was shortened by 0 bases and J by 5 bases, with 11 bases between the two germline ends. CDR3 protein: CASSQDEGTYQPQHF. The CDR3 DNA reads as TGCGCCAGCAGCCAAGATGAGGGGACATATCAGCCCCAGCATTTT.

The chain carries TRBV30 and TRBJ2-7; no reliable D call. CDR1 is GTSNPN and CDR2 is SVGIG in the germline V gene (reference sequence). The CDR3 spans 13 residues. Trimming left V 2 bases short and J 4 bases short, with 12 bases between. In DNA form, the CDR3 reads TGTGCCTGGAGTTTGGCCTTGGCTTACGAGCAGTACTTC. Translation: CAWSLALAYEQYF.

The chain uses TRBV27 and TRBJ2-3; possible D gene TRBD2, 6 bases. Trimming left V 6 bases short and J 0 bases short, with 16 bases between. The CDR3 runs 16 residues. The V gene's germline CDR1 is MNHEY and CDR2 SMNVEV (reference sequence). The CDR3 sequence: CASRVGTAISTDTQYF. The DNA of the CDR3 is TGTGCCAGCAGGGTTGGGACTGCCATTAGCACAGATACGCAGTATTTT.

Concerning this clone itself: In the same sample, other DNA sequences code for this CDR3. The V and J genes are TRBV2 and TRBJ2-7; the match to TRBD2 covers 9 bases. The CDR3 contains 15 residues. The germline gives CDR1 SNHLY, CDR2 FYNNEI. After removal of 1 base from V and 2 bases from J, the junction contained 3 bases not matched to a gene. In nucleotides, the CDR3 is TGTGCCAGCAGTGAAGGGGCTAGCGGGACCTACGAGCAGTACTTC. Its translation: CASSEGASGTYEQYF.

The chain couples TRBV6-5 to TRBJ1-1; the match to TRBD1 covers 8 bases. This CDR3 contains 14 residues. CDR1 is MNHEY and CDR2 is SVGAGI in the germline V gene. Losses at the gene ends were 5 bases for V and 4 bases for J; bases not matched to a gene: 6. This chain's CDR3 is CASSNDRGGTEAFF. The CDR3 DNA is TGTGCCAGCAGTAACGACAGGGGAGGCACTGAAGCTTTCTTT.

This sequence joins TRBV28 and TRBJ2-5; D ambiguous. This CDR3 comprises 13 residues. The V end was cut by 1 base, the J end by 5 bases, with 8 bases between. The germline CDR1 and CDR2 sequences are MDHEN and SYDVKM. This CDR3 reads CASSLYSRETQYF. CDR3 coding DNA: TGTGCCAGCAGTTTATATTCGCGGGAGACCCAGTACTTC.

The chain joins TRBV19 to TRBJ1-5; weak D call: TRBD1 (6 bases). Germline CDR1 is LNHDA and CDR2 is SQIVND (reference sequence). CDR3 length: 13 amino acids. The V end was cut by 6 bases, the J end by 7 bases, with 13 bases between. In DNA, the CDR3 is TGTGCCAGTAGCCAGGGGAAGAAGCAGCCCCAGCATTTT. This sequence encodes CASSQGKKQPQHF.